This T cell receptor (beta chain) was identified in a study of CD8 T cells in Susac syndrome. This clonotype was detected once. CDR3 length: 14 amino acids. V shed 4 bases, J shed 12 bases, and the junction held 6 bases outside the gene matches. An input of roughly 0.5 to 1 ug of RNA was subjected to reverse transcription using random hexamers. Amplification of TCR beta CDR3 was carried out by immunoSEQ multiplex PCR, which covered 54 Vbeta and 13 Jbeta segments. TCRdb re-derived calls from the immunoSEQ multiplex PCR reads in MiXCR, one entry per CDR3 protein. In the table there are about 120,000 distinct CDR3 sequences, approximately 90% of which are singletons.

The rearrangement links TRBV12-3 or TRBV12-4 to TRBJ2-1, with TRBD2 identical over 13 bases. The sequenced sample was CD8+ T cells from PBMCs. This clonotype was sampled from a human donor in good health. CDR3 nucleotide sequence: TGTGCCAGCAGTTCAGGACTAGCGGGGGTTGTGCAGTTCTTC. Its translation is CASSSGLAGVVQFF.